The next 23 T cell receptor beta chains were all read from a single sample in a study of cytomegalovirus exposure and HLA in healthy donors. The PCR contained 60 Vbeta and 13 Jbeta primers. Sequenced by immunoSEQ multiplex PCR; TCRdb stores in-frame clones only, minus some. The sample has over 110,000 clones, roughly 79% seen once. The specimen sequenced was PBMCs. The receptors shown here come from a woman in her sixties or seventies in good health and CMV-seropositive.

The chain uses TRBV2 and TRBJ2-6, with TRBD1 matching over 8 bases. Germline CDR1 reads SNHLY; CDR2 reads FYNNEI. V gave up 4 bases and J gave up 0 bases; unmatched junction bases: 5. The CDR3 totals 17 residues. The CDR3 coding sequence is TGTGCCAGCAGTGGCCCGGACAGGGTCTCTGGGGCCAACGTCCTGACTTTC. As protein: CASSGPDRVSGANVLTF.

This clone was found once. One end of the junction varies from germline; a read error may be responsible. The V and J genes are TRBV7-2 and TRBJ2-7; 11 bases agree with TRBD2. Germline CDR1 and CDR2: SGHTA and FQGNSA. This CDR3 is built from 13 residues. The CDR3 sequence: CASSVAGGDEQYF. The CDR3 DNA follows: TGTGCCAGCAGCGTAGCGGGAGGGGACGAGCAGTACTTC.

This clone was observed once. CDR3 sequence: CATSMGQIGAYEQYF. The CDR3 coding sequence is TGTGCCACCAGCATGGGGCAAATAGGAGCCTACGAGCAGTACTTC. The chain employs TRBV15 and TRBJ2-7; TRBD1 is a possible D gene (5 bases). V was clipped by 4 bases and J by 2 bases, with 15 bases between them. The CDR3 covers 15 residues. Germline V gene lookup returns CDR1 LNHNV and CDR2 YYDKDF (reference sequence).

The chain recombines TRBV2 with TRBJ1-1; a weak D match, TRBD1 (6 bases). From germline, CDR1 is SNHLY and CDR2 FYNNEI. V shed 4 bases and J shed 10 bases, with 19 bases lying between them. CDR3 length: 14 amino acids. For the CDR3, the DNA is TGTGCCAGCAGTGGGAACGGCAGGGGAGGGTTAGCTTTCTTT. Translation gives CASSGNGRGGLAFF.

This chain connects TRBV29-1 to TRBJ2-5; 10 bases agree with TRBD1. V shed 3 bases, J shed 5 bases, and the junction held 6 bases outside the gene matches. This CDR3 spans 14 amino acids. The germline V gene encodes CDR1 SQVTM and CDR2 ANQGSEA. CDR3 protein: CSVEGTGVVETQYF. As DNA, the CDR3 is TGCAGCGTTGAGGGGACAGGGGTGGTGGAGACCCAGTACTTC.

This clone was observed a few times. The gene calls are TRBV19 and TRBJ2-1, with TRBD2 matching over 11 bases. This CDR3 comprises 15 residues. Per the germline V gene, CDR1 is LNHDA and CDR2 is SQIVND (reference sequence). V lost 5 bases and J lost 8; bases outside the gene matches: 8. CDR3 region: CASSVGGTSGYEQFF. The CDR3 nucleotides are TGTGCCAGTAGTGTGGGAGGGACTAGCGGCTATGAGCAGTTCTTC.

The rearrangement joins TRBV28 to TRBJ1-2; D uncertain. The germline V gene encodes CDR1 MDHEN and CDR2 SYDVKM. The CDR3 consists of 12 residues. V was pared by 2 bases and J by 3 bases, with 4 bases between. In DNA form, the CDR3 reads TGTGCCAGCAGTTTACAGGACTATGGCTACACCTTC. Protein sequence: CASSLQDYGYTF.

CDR3 sequence reads: CSVSPNTGELFF. The CDR3 coding sequence is TGCAGCGTTAGCCCGAACACCGGGGAGCTGTTTTTT. This chain connects TRBV29-1 to TRBJ2-2; D is unclear. This CDR3 spans 12 amino acids. Per the germline V gene, CDR1 is SQVTM and CDR2 is ANQGSEA. V lost 5 bases to trimming and J lost 0 bases, with 4 bases between them.

The chain recombines TRBV19 with TRBJ1-5, with 7 nucleotides matching TRBD1. CDR3 length equals 12 residues. The V gene's germline CDR1 is LNHDA and CDR2 SQIVND (reference sequence). Trimming removed 6 bases from V and 7 bases from J; junction bases left unmatched: 3. The CDR3 spells CASRTGNQPQHF. CDR3 in DNA: TGTGCCAGTAGGACAGGGAACCAGCCCCAGCATTTT.

This rearrangement joins TRBV4-2 to TRBJ2-1, with D tentatively TRBD2 (5 bases). The CDR3 consists of 15 residues. CDR1 and CDR2 (germline): LGHNA, YNFKEQ. Trimming left V 4 bases short and J 10 bases short, with 20 bases between. The CDR3 loop is CASSLSATSIREQFF. The CDR3 nucleotides are TGTGCCAGCAGCCTTAGCGCGACGTCGATCAGGGAGCAGTTCTTC.

The chain uses TRBV7-6 and TRBJ2-7; 7 nucleotides line up with TRBD2. The V gene's germline CDR1 is SGHVS and CDR2 FNYEAQ. The V segment lost 1 base and the J segment 6 bases; nucleotides outside the gene matches: 0. This CDR3 contains 12 residues. The CDR3 nucleotides are TGTGCCAGCAGCTTAGGGGGGGGCGAGCAGTACTTC. It yields the protein CASSLGGGEQYF.

The chain has TRBV5-1 and TRBJ2-3; 10 bases agree with TRBD2. Germline CDR1 is SGHRS and CDR2 is YFSETQ. There are 15 residues in the CDR3. The J segment lost 4 bases and the V segment lost 4 bases, leaving 6 bases of the junction unmatched. CDR3 sequence: CASSRTSGSADTQYF. In DNA, the CDR3 is TGCGCCAGCAGCAGGACTAGCGGAAGTGCAGATACGCAGTATTTT.

The chain links TRBV4-3 to TRBJ2-1; a possible D gene is TRBD2 (5 bases). CDR1 LGHNA and CDR2 YSLEER come from the germline V gene. V dropped 4 bases and J dropped 9 bases, with 16 bases sitting between them. This CDR3 spans 14 amino acids. This CDR3 is CASSRTSSFSEQFF. In DNA, the CDR3 is TGCGCCAGCAGCCGAACCTCTAGCTTCTCTGAGCAGTTCTTC.

This clone has more than one count but fewer than ten. This chain links TRBV28 with TRBJ2-3; a weak D match, TRBD2 (5 bases). The CDR3 totals 17 residues. Trimming cost V 8 bases and J 1 base, with 22 bases left between them. Germline values: CDR1 MDHEN, CDR2 SYDVKM. DNA of the CDR3: TGTGCCAGCTTAGCCTCGGGAAGTGTAGCTCGCACAGATACGCAGTATTTT. Translated, it gives CASLASGSVARTDTQYF.

This chain uses TRBV10-3 with TRBJ2-1, with TRBD2 identical over 10 bases. CDR1 is ENHRY, CDR2 SYGVKD, per germline. The CDR3 runs 15 residues. Trimming cost V 6 bases and J 5 bases; bases outside gene matches: 7. This CDR3 is CAISPGLARDNEQFF. CDR3 nucleotide sequence: TGTGCCATCAGCCCGGGACTAGCGAGGGACAATGAGCAGTTCTTC.

This clone occurred once. The rearrangement joins TRBV4-2 to TRBJ2-1; 10 bases agree with TRBD1. CDR1 LGHNA and CDR2 YNFKEQ come from the germline V gene. J lost 2 bases, V lost 3 bases, and 7 bases had no gene match. The CDR3 contains 17 residues. The CDR3 sequence: CASSHYSGTGAYNEQFF. CDR3 sequence (DNA): TGTGCCAGCAGCCACTACTCCGGGACAGGGGCCTACAATGAGCAGTTCTTC.

CDR3: CASAGDSYGYTF. The DNA of the CDR3 is TGTGCTAGTGCCGGGGACAGCTATGGCTACACCTTC. The J gene is TRBJ1-2, the V gene TRBV12-5; 7 bases fit TRBD1. There are 12 residues in the CDR3. The germline gives CDR1 LGHNT, CDR2 FRNRAP. Trimming removed 7 bases from V and 4 bases from J; junction bases left unmatched: 3.

J is TRBJ2-1 and V is TRBV5-1; D remains unclear. Germline-derived CDR1 and CDR2 are SGHRS and YFSETQ. The CDR3 contains 13 residues. Trimming removed 1 base at V and 5 bases at J, with 7 bases between. CDR3 amino acids: CASSLNLNNEQFF. CDR3 DNA sequence: TGCGCCAGCAGCTTGAACCTAAACAATGAGCAGTTCTTC.

The chain joins TRBV5-1 to TRBJ2-4; 8 positions agree with TRBD2. CDR3 length equals 16 residues. The V and J ends lost 1 base and 3 bases, in that order; junction bases with no gene match: 6. The V gene's germline CDR1 is SGHRS and CDR2 YFSETQ. The CDR3 nucleotides are TGCGCCAGCAGCTTGCGCGGGAGGTCGGGCAAAAACATTCAGTACTTC. Translation: CASSLRGRSGKNIQYF.

The rearrangement uses TRBV14 and TRBJ2-1; 7 nucleotides agree with TRBD1. This CDR3 has 13 residues. CDR1 is SGHDN, CDR2 FVKESK, per germline. V was pared by 3 bases and J by 9 bases, with 5 bases of the junction left unmatched. CDR3 region: CASSQERQGEQFF. CDR3 nucleotide sequence: TGTGCCAGCAGCCAGGAAAGACAGGGTGAGCAGTTCTTC.

The chain recombines TRBV7-2 with TRBJ2-1; tentatively, D is TRBD2 (5 bases). This CDR3 is built from 16 residues. V was shortened by 2 bases and J by 3 bases, with 14 bases between the two germline ends. The germline V gene has CDR1 SGHTA and CDR2 FQGNSA. The DNA for the CDR3 is TGTGCCAGCAGCTTACCGGGGAGAGGGTACTACAATGAGCAGTTCTTC. This codes for CASSLPGRGYYNEQFF.

J is TRBJ2-1 and V is TRBV4-1, with D perhaps matching TRBD1 (5 bases). CDR1 and CDR2 from the germline V gene are MGHRA and YSYEKL. The CDR3 covers 16 residues. V was cut by 0 bases and J by 2 bases, with 11 bases left in between. CDR3 coding DNA: TGCGCCAGCAGCCAAGAACCGGCAGGGACCTACAATGAGCAGTTCTTC. Amino acids: CASSQEPAGTYNEQFF.

The rearrangement joins TRBV18 to TRBJ1-2; possibly TRBD1 for D (6 bases). The ends were cut back, 6 bases at V and 8 bases at J, with 16 bases in the middle. The CDR3 sequence is 13 residues long. Per the germline V gene, CDR1 is KGHSH and CDR2 is LQKENI. The CDR3 DNA reads TGTGCCAGCTCCCTTACAGGGTTCGACGGCTACACCTTC. It yields the protein CASSLTGFDGYTF.